This T cell receptor (beta chain) was captured by sequencing in a study of blood T cell repertoires in COVID-19. Study background: From the United States, Italy and Spain came samples of acute and convalescent COVID-19. Nucleic acid was either cDNA or gDNA, and it came from T cells, B-cell-depleted T cells, or PBMCs.

This CDR3 has 14 amino acids. Trimming stripped 6 bases from V and 2 bases from J, with 11 bases between. Germline V lookup: CDR1 MNHNY, CDR2 SVGAGI (reference sequence). Original handling: Quantification of nucleated cells was approximated via reference gene primer amplification. Libraries were prepared by immunoSEQ multiplex PCR; TCRdb keeps only in-frame clonotypes and omits some of them. The DNA was the basis for D and trimming; V, J and clone size are from that table. The sample shows roughly 110,000 clones, roughly 80% of them seen only once. The specimen was peripheral blood. The origin of this receptor is a man in his fifties with acute or convalescent COVID-19. The chain has TRBV6-6 and TRBJ1-5, with D possibly matching TRBD1 (5 bases). The CDR3 protein is CASRSGIGNQPQHF. The CDR3 coding sequence is TGTGCCAGCAGATCAGGGATCGGCAATCAGCCCCAGCATTTT.